These 19 T cell receptor beta chains share one sample of origin, sequenced in a study of vaccination and CD4 T cells after COVID-19. Sequenced with the Oncomine TCR Beta short-read assay was DNA taken from cultured CD4+ T cells. Each CDR3 protein is one row after TCRdb ran MiXCR on the PCR reads. Of about 18,000 distinct CDR3 sequences detected, approximately 50% appear once; the ten largest clones hold more than 8.5%. Regarding treatment: roughly nine-day PBMC culture with coronavirus spike peptide pools or control peptides (ViraFEST assay). No antigens are known for them. Sequenced material: CD4+ T cells from blood, cultured in vitro, taken before SARS-CoV-2 vaccination. These receptors came from a human donor who had recovered from COVID-19.

This clonotype was observed a single time. V and J are TRBV2 and TRBJ2-5, with D maybe TRBD2 (5 bases). CDR1 is SNHLY and CDR2 is FYNNEI in the germline V gene. Trimming removed 2 bases at V and 5 bases at J, with 15 bases between. This CDR3 has 15 amino acids. The CDR3 nucleotides are TGTGCCAGCAGTGAATCGCGAGGGCCAAGGGAGACCCAGTACTTC. Encoded protein: CASSESRGPRETQYF.

This clonotype was recorded once. The chain's CDR3 is CASRGTSVSTDTQYF. The CDR3 DNA is TGTGCCAGCAGGGGGACTAGCGTCTCAACAGATACGCAGTATTTT. The chain recombines TRBV2 with TRBJ2-3; 10 positions match TRBD2. In germline, CDR1 is SNHLY, CDR2 FYNNEI. CDR3 size: 15 residues. With 6 bases clipped from V and 3 bases from J, the junction kept 6 bases outside the gene matches.

In this sample, this clonotype turned up once. CDR3 amino acids: CSARVWDFSDEQFF. The DNA of the CDR3 is TGCAGTGCTAGAGTGTGGGATTTTAGCGATGAGCAGTTCTTC. V is TRBV20-1 and J is TRBJ2-1; D possibly corresponds to TRBD2 (5 bases). V was shortened by 1 base and J by 8 bases, with 15 bases between the two germline ends. Germline V CDR1 and CDR2: DFQATT, SNEGSKA (reference sequence). This CDR3 has 14 residues.

In this sample, this clonotype turned up a few times. The V and J genes are TRBV15 and TRBJ2-5; D remains unclear. Looked up from germline, CDR1 is LNHNV and CDR2 is YYDKDF (reference sequence). The ends were cut back, 1 base at V and 5 bases at J, with 8 bases in the middle. The CDR3 runs to 13 residues. The CDR3 DNA reads as TGTGCCACCAGCAGAGTGTTCGTGGAGACCCAGTACTTC. This translates into CATSRVFVETQYF.

There are a few counts of this clonotype. The chain is built from TRBV20-1 and TRBJ2-3, with D perhaps matching TRBD2 (5 bases). V lost 5 bases and J 2 bases, leaving 14 bases between the germline ends. The CDR3 has 14 amino acids. Germline CDR1 reads DFQATT; CDR2 reads SNEGSKA (reference sequence). The CDR3 coding sequence is TGCAGTGCTCGCTCCGCCGGGAACACAGATACGCAGTATTTT. Its protein is CSARSAGNTDTQYF.

This clonotype was counted a single time. V is TRBV27 and J is TRBJ1-2; 8 bases map to TRBD1. V lost 6 bases and J lost 4; bases outside the gene matches: 4. Germline V CDR1 and CDR2: MNHEY, SMNVEV (reference sequence). The CDR3 contains 13 residues. The CDR3 bases are TGTGCCAGCAGGCCCACAGGGGGCTATGGCTACACCTTC. As protein: CASRPTGGYGYTF.

This clonotype was observed a handful of times. The chain recombines TRBV20-1 with TRBJ1-5; D possibly corresponds to TRBD1 (6 bases). The germline V and J ends were trimmed by 6 bases and 7 bases, with 16 bases remaining between them. There are 13 residues in the CDR3. CDR1 DFQATT and CDR2 SNEGSKA come from the germline V gene (reference sequence). Here the CDR3 DNA reads TGCAGTGCCATAGAGGGGGGAGGACAGCCCCAGCATTTT. Its protein is CSAIEGGGQPQHF.

The chain uses TRBV6-2 or TRBV6-3 and TRBJ1-1; tentative D call: TRBD1 (5 bases). Per germline, CDR1 MNHEY and CDR2 SVGEGT. The V gene lost 8 bases and the J gene lost 0 bases, with 13 bases spanning the gap. The CDR3 spans 14 residues. The CDR3 sequence: CASWGIRLNTEAFF. The CDR3 DNA reads as TGTGCCAGCTGGGGGATTCGGTTGAACACTGAAGCTTTCTTT.

This clonotype was detected only a few times. The chain recombines TRBV20-1 with TRBJ1-1; the D gene is possibly TRBD1 (5 bases). Germline V gene lookup returns CDR1 DFQATT and CDR2 SNEGSKA (reference sequence). The length of the CDR3 is 13 residues. Trimming took off 1 base at V and 0 bases at J, with 6 bases between the two ends. Here the CDR3 reads CSARGQLNTEAFF. CDR3 nucleotide sequence: TGCAGTGCTAGAGGACAGTTGAACACTGAAGCTTTCTTT.

Only one count was recorded for this clonotype. V is TRBV4-1 and J is TRBJ2-7; 9 nucleotides line up with TRBD1. V trimming: 3 bases; J trimming: 4 bases; junction bases outside the gene matches: 7. This CDR3 region has 15 residues. In germline, CDR1 is MGHRA, CDR2 YSYEKL. The CDR3 nucleotides are TGCGCCAGCAGCCACCCGGGACAGGGCCTGTACGAGCAGTACTTC. As protein: CASSHPGQGLYEQYF.

The chain uses TRBV2 and TRBJ2-5; D is undetermined. Per germline, CDR1 SNHLY and CDR2 FYNNEI. The CDR3 is 14 amino acids. Trimming cost V 3 bases and J 2 bases, with 10 bases left between them. The CDR3: CASSEKHVQETQYF. The CDR3 DNA is TGTGCCAGCAGTGAGAAGCACGTACAAGAGACCCAGTACTTC.

This clonotype was seen a few times. The rearrangement uses TRBV6-2 or TRBV6-3 and TRBJ2-7; TRBD2 aligns across 14 bases. Germline loops: CDR1 MNHEY, CDR2 SVGEGT. The CDR3 runs 16 residues. V shed 4 bases and J 3 bases; nucleotides not matched to a gene: 5. CDR3 DNA sequence: TGTGCCAGCAGTTTGGGGACTAGCGGGAGTTTCTACGAGCAGTACTTC. It codes for CASSLGTSGSFYEQYF.

The chain links TRBV6-2 or TRBV6-3 to TRBJ1-5; D is unresolved. Germline V gives CDR1 MNHEY, CDR2 SVGEGT. The CDR3 totals 13 residues. The V end was cut by 7 bases, the J end by 7 bases, with 14 bases between. The chain's CDR3 is CASTSSGIQPQHF. The CDR3, as DNA: TGTGCCAGCACATCAAGCGGGATCCAGCCCCAGCATTTT.

The CDR3 protein is CASSFRGQETQYF. CDR3 DNA: TGTGCCAGCAGCTTTAGGGGGCAAGAGACCCAGTACTTC. V gene TRBV7-9 combines with J gene TRBJ2-5; TRBD1 is a possible D gene (6 bases). CDR3 length: 13 amino acids. V was cut by 3 bases and J by 2 bases, with 7 bases left in between. Germline CDR1 is SEHNR and CDR2 is FQNEAQ (reference sequence).

In this sample, this clonotype turned up a few times. The rearrangement uses TRBV25-1 and TRBJ1-1; the D is unclear. The CDR3 is 13 amino acids. V was clipped by 4 bases and J by 0 bases, with 6 bases between them. The germline V gene has CDR1 MGHDK and CDR2 SYGVNS. The chain's CDR3 is CASSGFMNTEAFF. DNA for the CDR3: TGTGCCAGCAGTGGTTTCATGAACACTGAAGCTTTCTTT.

The V and J genes are TRBV5-8 and TRBJ1-2; 7 bases line up with TRBD1. The V gene's germline CDR1 is SGHTS and CDR2 YDEGEE. The CDR3 has 13 residues. Trimming at V came to 4 bases and at J to 7 bases, leaving 7 bases not matched to a gene. The CDR3, as DNA: TGTGCCAGCAGCGACCGGGACAGTAGTGGCTACACCTTC. Protein sequence: CASSDRDSSGYTF.

The chain couples TRBV20-1 to TRBJ2-1, with D possibly matching TRBD2 (6 bases). Trimming left V 8 bases short and J 7 bases short, with 15 bases between. This CDR3 comprises 12 residues. Germline CDR1 DFQATT, CDR2 SNEGSKA (reference sequence). CDR3 nucleotides: TGCAGTCGACTAGAGTCTATGAATGAGCAGTTCTTC. The encoded protein is CSRLESMNEQFF.

V usage is TRBV18 and J usage is TRBJ2-3, with 12 bases identical to TRBD2. CDR3 length: 15 amino acids. Germline V gene data show CDR1 as KGHSH and CDR2 as LQKENI. V gave up 5 bases and J gave up 6 bases; unmatched junction bases: 6. Here the CDR3 DNA reads TGTGCCAGCTCAACCGGACTAGCGGGAACCGATACGCAGTATTTT. Its protein is CASSTGLAGTDTQYF.

This sequence joins TRBV30 and TRBJ2-4; 9 positions match TRBD2. V gave up 4 bases and J gave up 6 bases; unmatched junction bases: 7. The CDR3 has 14 amino acids. Germline V CDR1 and CDR2: GTSNPN, SVGIG (reference sequence). DNA for the CDR3: TGTGCCTGGACCTCGACTAGCGGAGGAAACATTCAGTACTTC. Residues: CAWTSTSGGNIQYF.